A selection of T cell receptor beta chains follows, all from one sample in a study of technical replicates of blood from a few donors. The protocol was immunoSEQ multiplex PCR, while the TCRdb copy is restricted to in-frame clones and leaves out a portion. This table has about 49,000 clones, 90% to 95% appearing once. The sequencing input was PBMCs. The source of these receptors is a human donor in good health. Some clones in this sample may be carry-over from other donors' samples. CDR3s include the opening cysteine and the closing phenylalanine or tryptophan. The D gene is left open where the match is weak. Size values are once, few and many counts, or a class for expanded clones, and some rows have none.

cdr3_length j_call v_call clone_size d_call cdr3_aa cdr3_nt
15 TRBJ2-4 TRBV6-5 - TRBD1 CASSRIGTGLNIQYF TGTGCCAGCAGCAGGATCGGGACAGGGTTAAACATTCAGTACTTC
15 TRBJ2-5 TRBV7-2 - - CASSLDQGIGETQYF TGTGCCAGCAGCTTAGATCAGGGGATAGGAGAGACCCAGTACTTC
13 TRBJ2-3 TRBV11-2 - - CASNSYGTDTQYF TGTGCCAGCAACTCCTACGGTACAGATACGCAGTATTTT
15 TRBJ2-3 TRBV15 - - CATSRQLPDTDTQYF TGTGCCACCAGCAGACAACTCCCCGACACAGATACGCAGTATTTT
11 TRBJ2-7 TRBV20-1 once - CSANREHEQYF TGCAGTGCTAACCGGGAACACGAGCAGTACTTC
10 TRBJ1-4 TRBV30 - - CALEGEKLFF TGTGCCTTGGAGGGTGAAAAACTGTTTTTT
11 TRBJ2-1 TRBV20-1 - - CSARRRDEQFF TGCAGTGCTAGACGGAGGGATGAGCAGTTCTTC
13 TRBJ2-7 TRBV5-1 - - CASSSEGSYEQYF TGCGCCAGCAGTTCAGAGGGTTCCTACGAGCAGTACTTC
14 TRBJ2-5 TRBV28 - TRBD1 CASSRDRGGETQYF TGTGCCAGCAGCCGGGACAGGGGGGGAGAGACCCAGTACTTC
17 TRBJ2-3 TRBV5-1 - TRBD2 CASSLSVSGSGVDTQYF TGCGCCAGCAGCTTGAGCGTTAGCGGGAGTGGGGTAGATACGCAGTATTTT
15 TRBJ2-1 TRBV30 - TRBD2 CAWGGGLAGTDEQFF TGTGCCTGGGGCGGGGGACTAGCGGGAACCGATGAGCAGTTCTTC
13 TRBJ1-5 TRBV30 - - CAWSVRGNQPQHF TGTGCCTGGAGTGTACGGGGCAATCAGCCCCAGCATTTT
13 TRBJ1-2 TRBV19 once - CASNMYLNYGYTF TGTGCCAGTAACATGTACCTTAACTATGGCTACACCTTC
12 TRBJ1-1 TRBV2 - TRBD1 CASTRQGNVAFF TGTGCCAGCACAAGACAGGGGAATGTAGCTTTCTTT
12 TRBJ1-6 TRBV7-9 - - CASSSPGSPLHF TGTGCCAGCAGCTCGCCAGGGTCACCCCTCCACTTT
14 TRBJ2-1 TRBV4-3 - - CASSQGYALNEQFF TGCGCCAGCAGCCAAGGCTATGCGCTCAATGAGCAGTTCTTC
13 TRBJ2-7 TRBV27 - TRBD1 CASSLSTGDEQYF TGTGCCAGCAGTTTATCGACAGGGGACGAGCAGTACTTC
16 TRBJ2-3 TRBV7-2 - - CASSRPLVDPTDTQYF TGTGCCAGCAGTAGACCCCTAGTGGATCCCACAGATACGCAGTATTTT
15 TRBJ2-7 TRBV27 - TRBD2 CASSSWTSGTYEQYF TGTGCCAGCAGTTCTTGGACTAGCGGCACCTACGAGCAGTACTTC
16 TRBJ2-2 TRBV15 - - CATSTTTGRGTGELFF TGTGCCACCAGCACCACGACAGGCAGGGGCACCGGGGAGCTGTTTTTT
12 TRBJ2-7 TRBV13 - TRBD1 CASSRQGYEQYF TGTGCCAGCAGCCGACAGGGGTACGAGCAGTACTTC
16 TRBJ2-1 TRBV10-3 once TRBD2 CAITTGTSGGHNEQFF TGTGCCATCACCACGGGGACTAGCGGGGGGCACAATGAGCAGTTCTTC
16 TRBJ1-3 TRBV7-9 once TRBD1 CASSLSTGSERNTIYF TGTGCCAGCAGCTTGTCGACAGGGTCTGAGAGAAACACCATATATTTT
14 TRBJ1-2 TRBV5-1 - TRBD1 CASSTGTAVYGYTF TGCGCCAGCAGCACCGGGACAGCAGTCTATGGCTACACCTTC
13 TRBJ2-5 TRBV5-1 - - CASSGTVKETQYF TGCGCCAGCAGCGGAACAGTAAAAGAGACCCAGTACTTC
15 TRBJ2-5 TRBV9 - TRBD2 CASSSREGTGETQYF TGTGCCAGCAGCTCGCGGGAGGGGACGGGGGAGACCCAGTACTTC
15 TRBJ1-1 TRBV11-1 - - CASSLVSPGNTEAFF TGTGCCAGCAGCTTAGTTTCGCCAGGGAACACTGAAGCTTTCTTT
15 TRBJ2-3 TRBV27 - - CASRGGLGYTDTQYF TGTGCCAGCAGAGGAGGGCTCGGGTACACAGATACGCAGTATTTT
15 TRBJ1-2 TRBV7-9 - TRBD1 CASSPRTGGNYGYTF TGTGCCAGCAGCCCCCGGACAGGGGGCAACTATGGCTACACCTTC
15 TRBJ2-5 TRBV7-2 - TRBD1 CASSLGSGGEETQYF TGTGCCAGCAGCTTAGGTTCAGGGGGAGAAGAGACCCAGTACTTC
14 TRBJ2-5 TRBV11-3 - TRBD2 CASSAAGVVETQYF TGTGCCAGCAGCGCAGCGGGAGTAGTGGAGACCCAGTACTTC
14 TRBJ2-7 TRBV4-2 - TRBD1 CASSPYRGSGEQYF TGTGCCAGCAGCCCCTACAGGGGGTCGGGCGAGCAGTACTTC
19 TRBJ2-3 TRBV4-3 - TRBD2 CASSQVAGSGYLGTDTQYF TGCGCCAGCAGCCAAGTAGCGGGGAGCGGGTACTTGGGCACAGATACGCAGTATTTT
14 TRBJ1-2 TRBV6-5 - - CASSKTSGGGGYTF TGTGCCAGCAGTAAAACTTCGGGGGGAGGAGGCTACACCTTC
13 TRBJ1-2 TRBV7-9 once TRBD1 CASSGTVRGGYTF TGTGCCAGCAGCGGGACAGTCAGAGGGGGCTACACCTTC
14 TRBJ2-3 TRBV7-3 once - CASSLGVSADTQYF TGTGCCAGCAGCCTAGGGGTTTCAGCTGATACGCAGTATTTT
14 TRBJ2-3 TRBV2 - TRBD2 CASTSGGLRDTQYF TGTGCCAGCACTAGCGGGGGGCTGAGAGATACGCAGTATTTT
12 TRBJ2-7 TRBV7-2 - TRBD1 CASTGTGPEQYF TGTGCCAGCACCGGGACAGGGCCCGAGCAGTACTTC
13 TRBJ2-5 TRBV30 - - CAWSVRGIETQYF TGTGCCTGGAGTGTACGGGGGATTGAGACCCAGTACTTC
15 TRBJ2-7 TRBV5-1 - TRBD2 CASSLSSGSRYEQYF TGCGCCAGCAGCTTGAGTAGCGGGAGTAGGTACGAGCAGTACTTC